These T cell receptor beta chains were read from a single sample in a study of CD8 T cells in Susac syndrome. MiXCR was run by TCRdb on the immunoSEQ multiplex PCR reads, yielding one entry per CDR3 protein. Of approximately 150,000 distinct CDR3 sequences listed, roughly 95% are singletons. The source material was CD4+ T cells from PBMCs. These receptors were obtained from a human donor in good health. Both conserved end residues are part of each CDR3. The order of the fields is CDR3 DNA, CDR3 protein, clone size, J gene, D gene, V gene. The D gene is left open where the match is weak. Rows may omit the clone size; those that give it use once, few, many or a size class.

TGTGCCAGCACACAGGGGAGGGCAGATACGCAGTATTTT | CASTQGRADTQYF | - | TRBJ2-3 | - | TRBV19
TGTGCCAGCAGCGGACCGTACACTGAAGCTTTCTTT | CASSGPYTEAFF | - | TRBJ1-1 | - | TRBV9
TGTGCCAGCAGTTTACCCCCTGGCACCCGCGGGACCCAGTACTTC | CASSLPPGTRGTQYF | - | TRBJ2-5 | - | TRBV28
TGTGCCAGCAGCCAGACAGTAACTGGGGCCAACGTCCTGACTTTC | CASSQTVTGANVLTF | - | TRBJ2-6 | - | TRBV7-8
TGTGCCAGCAGCCAAGCCGGACTCTCCACCGGGGAGCTGTTTTTT | CASSQAGLSTGELFF | - | TRBJ2-2 | - | TRBV4-2
TGTGCCAGCAGTTACTCTAACTTGGACGGACAAGAGACCCAGTACTTC | CASSYSNLDGQETQYF | - | TRBJ2-5 | - | TRBV6-5
TGTGCCAGCAGCTCCTCCTCGGCGGGGAGGGAGCTGTTTTTT | CASSSSSAGRELFF | - | TRBJ2-2 | - | TRBV3-1
TGTGCCACCAGTGATTTAGGGACAAAAGCTTTCTTT | CATSDLGTKAFF | - | TRBJ1-1 | - | TRBV24-1
TGTGCCAGCAGCTTAAGTACGGGAGGGCCCGGTTACGAGCAGTACTTC | CASSLSTGGPGYEQYF | - | TRBJ2-7 | TRBD2 | TRBV7-3
TGCAGTGCTAGTTTTTATAGTTCTAGCGGGAGATCCGGGGAGCTGTTTTTT | CSASFYSSSGRSGELFF | - | TRBJ2-2 | TRBD2 | TRBV20-1
TGCGCCAGCAGCTTGGACAGGGTAGAGACCCAGTACTTC | CASSLDRVETQYF | - | TRBJ2-5 | - | TRBV5-1
TGTGCCAGCAGCTTAGTTGCAGCGGGAGCGGATACGCAGTATTTT | CASSLVAAGADTQYF | - | TRBJ2-3 | TRBD2 | TRBV11-2
TGCGCCAGCAGCCCTAGCGGCAACACAGATACGCAGTATTTT | CASSPSGNTDTQYF | - | TRBJ2-3 | TRBD2 | TRBV4-1
TGCAGTGCTACCCGGACAGCCTACAATGAGCAGTTCTTC | CSATRTAYNEQFF | - | TRBJ2-1 | - | TRBV20-1
TGTGCCACCCAGGGGGGCTCAGATACGCAGTATTTT | CATQGGSDTQYF | - | TRBJ2-3 | - | TRBV6-5
TGTGCCAGCAGCTTAGTAGGGAAGGGCACTGAAGCTTTCTTT | CASSLVGKGTEAFF | - | TRBJ1-1 | - | TRBV7-8
TGTGCCAGCAGTGGCGGAACGGACAGGGGGTACTACGAGCAGTACTTC | CASSGGTDRGYYEQYF | once | TRBJ2-7 | TRBD1 | TRBV2
TGTGCCAGCACGGGGACAGTAGCATCAACCCAAGAGACCCAGTACTTC | CASTGTVASTQETQYF | few | TRBJ2-5 | TRBD1 | TRBV6-1
TGTGCCAGCAGCTCCGGAGGCGGCCCCTCAAATGAGCAGTTCTTC | CASSSGGGPSNEQFF | - | TRBJ2-1 | - | TRBV7-2
TGCAGTGCTAGGGGTGGGCCGCGGACAGATACGCAGTATTTT | CSARGGPRTDTQYF | - | TRBJ2-3 | - | TRBV20-1
TGTGCCAGCAGTTACTCTAACGGGGTTTGGACCGACGAGCAGTACTTC | CASSYSNGVWTDEQYF | - | TRBJ2-7 | - | TRBV6-2/TRBV6-3
TGTGCCAGCAGACAGACCCAAGTCTACGAGCAGTACTTC | CASRQTQVYEQYF | - | TRBJ2-7 | - | TRBV6-5
TGTGCTAGTGGTCTGGACAGGGTGGTTGTAGAGACCCAGTACTTC | CASGLDRVVVETQYF | - | TRBJ2-5 | TRBD1 | TRBV12-5
TGCAGCGTACGCGTAGCGGGAGCAGCAGATACGCAGTATTTT | CSVRVAGAADTQYF | - | TRBJ2-3 | TRBD2 | TRBV29-1
TGTGCCAGCACCCCAGGGTATCAGGGAGACACTGAAGCTTTCTTT | CASTPGYQGDTEAFF | - | TRBJ1-1 | - | TRBV3-1
TGCAGTGCTAGGGTCCAAGCGAGCACTGAAGCTTTCTTT | CSARVQASTEAFF | - | TRBJ1-1 | - | TRBV20-1
TGTGCCAGCAGCTTTCGTGGACTAGCGGGAGAAGAGACCCAGTACTTC | CASSFRGLAGEETQYF | - | TRBJ2-5 | TRBD2 | TRBV9
TGTGCCACCAGTGCGCCGGGGTTGGGGACAGATACGCAGTATTTT | CATSAPGLGTDTQYF | - | TRBJ2-3 | - | TRBV24-1
TGTGCCAGCAGCCCTAGACCACCGGGACTAGGGACTAGCGAACTCTACGAGCAGTACTTC | CASSPRPPGLGTSELYEQYF | once | TRBJ2-7 | TRBD2 | TRBV11-1
TGTGCCAGCAGTTTAGTCTCTGGGCTGGAGACCCAGTACTTC | CASSLVSGLETQYF | - | TRBJ2-5 | - | TRBV12-3/TRBV12-4
TGTGCCAGCAGCACGGGACTAGCCCACACAGATACGCAGTATTTT | CASSTGLAHTDTQYF | - | TRBJ2-3 | TRBD2 | TRBV7-9
TGTGCCAGCAGTGATGGAGGGTCGGAGACCCAGTACTTC | CASSDGGSETQYF | - | TRBJ2-5 | - | TRBV2
TGCAGTGCTCTACAGGGAGCGGGAAAACTGTTTTTT | CSALQGAGKLFF | - | TRBJ1-4 | - | TRBV20-1
TGCAGTGCCCTAAGAGCAGGGAACTATGGCTACACCTTC | CSALRAGNYGYTF | - | TRBJ1-2 | - | TRBV20-1
TGTGCCAGCAGCCCCCGGGAACGGACTACACTCACCGGGGAGCTGTTTTTT | CASSPRERTTLTGELFF | - | TRBJ2-2 | - | TRBV7-9
TGTGCCATCAGTGAGAGCCAGGGGAACTATGGCTACACCTTC | CAISESQGNYGYTF | - | TRBJ1-2 | - | TRBV10-3
TGTGCCAGCAGCTTCCAGGGTTCCCAGCCCCAGCATTTT | CASSFQGSQPQHF | - | TRBJ1-5 | - | TRBV7-9
TGTGCCAGCAGCCCAAGGCCTAGCGGGTACTACGAGCAGTACTTC | CASSPRPSGYYEQYF | - | TRBJ2-7 | TRBD2 | TRBV12-3/TRBV12-4
TGTGCCAGCATCTGGGGGCGGGAAGCTTTCTTT | CASIWGREAFF | - | TRBJ1-1 | - | TRBV27
TGCAGTGCTCGGGACGTCTATGGCTACACCTTC | CSARDVYGYTF | - | TRBJ1-2 | - | TRBV20-1
TGTGCCATTATTGACCAGGGAGCGGGCTATGGCTACACCTTC | CAIIDQGAGYGYTF | - | TRBJ1-2 | - | TRBV28
TGTGCCAGCAGCAACAGACAGGGAGGCTACGAGCAGTACTTC | CASSNRQGGYEQYF | - | TRBJ2-7 | - | TRBV3-1
TGCAGCGTTGATTTGGGATACACCGGGGAGCTGTTTTTT | CSVDLGYTGELFF | - | TRBJ2-2 | - | TRBV29-1
TGTGCCAGCAGTTTATTGGGGCATCAGCCCCAGCATTTT | CASSLLGHQPQHF | - | TRBJ1-5 | - | TRBV12-3/TRBV12-4
TGTGCCAGCAGTGTAGTAGCGGGCTACAATGAGCAGTTCTTC | CASSVVAGYNEQFF | - | TRBJ2-1 | TRBD2 | TRBV6-1
TGCGCCAGCAGACCCCAACAGGGCTCCCACGGCTACACCTTC | CASRPQQGSHGYTF | - | TRBJ1-2 | - | TRBV5-1
TGCGCCAGCAGCCAAGCTTTAAGTGGCTATGGCTACACCTTC | CASSQALSGYGYTF | - | TRBJ1-2 | - | TRBV4-1
TGTGCCAGCAGTGAAGGACAGGGTGGTAGCAAGCCCCAGCATTTT | CASSEGQGGSKPQHF | - | TRBJ1-5 | TRBD1 | TRBV2